This T cell receptor beta chain was captured by sequencing in a study of Ad26.COV2.S vaccination and SARS-CoV-2 variants. Study background: In the COV1001 trial, the donor was in the Ad26.COV2.S arm.

This CDR3 is built from 14 residues. Germline V gene lookup returns CDR1 SGHTA and CDR2 FQGNSA. V lost 6 bases to trimming and J lost 9 bases, with 18 bases between them. Whole-study results and caveats: Reported findings describe substantial breadth in spike-specific CD8+ and CD4+ T cell responses following vaccination. Placebo recipients had lower spike-specific TCR breadth than vaccine recipients.

As for treatment: around 19 received Ad26.COV2.S at low or high dose, single or two shots; 5 received placebo; per-sample allocation not given. It was on day 63 after the first vaccine or placebo injection that samples were taken. The shot given was an Ad26 vector that makes Wuhan-strain SARS-CoV-2 spike. Regarding this clone: No antigen is known for it.

TCRdb keeps only in-frame clones here, not all; method: immunoSEQ multiplex PCR. The sample contains about 480,000 clones, about 83% of which appear only once. This chain links TRBV7-2 with TRBJ2-1, with D unresolved. The receptor's source is a person between 18 and 60 years old who received the Ad26.COV2.S COVID-19 vaccine or a placebo. The sequencing used peripheral blood, collected in a trial of Ad26.COV2.S vaccine versus placebo. CDR3 DNA: TGTGCCAGCAGGGGGTCCGCTGCGCCATCTGAGCAGTTCTTC. This gives the protein CASRGSAAPSEQFF. The variable domain in full, with the rest retrieved from reference TRBV7-2 and TRBJ2-1, is GAGVSQSPSNKVTEKGKDVELRCDPISGHTALYWYRQSLGQGLEFLIYFQGNSAPDKSGLPSDRFSAERTGGSVSTLTIQRTQQEDSAVYLCASRGSAAPSEQFFGPGTRLTVL.